A selection of T cell receptor beta chains follows, all from one sample in a study of immune heterogeneity within non-small cell lung tumors. TCRdb recomputed calls from the multiplex PCR reads with MiXCR, one row per CDR3 protein. The data contain 9,500 to 10,000 distinct CDR3 sequences, roughly 32% of them singletons. Material: lung tumor tissue. Every receptor here comes from a man aged 60 to 75 with non-small cell lung cancer. The CDR3 runs from the conserved cysteine through the conserved F or W. Clone size is given for some rows only: seen once, a few or many times, or a class if the clone is expanded.

clone_size: many; j_call: TRBJ1-1; v_call: TRBV27; cdr3_aa: CASSSLTGNTEAFF
clone_size: medium-sized; j_call: TRBJ1-2; v_call: TRBV6-2/TRBV6-3; cdr3_aa: CASTPPGGTYGYTF
clone_size: many; j_call: TRBJ2-2; v_call: TRBV4-2; cdr3_aa: CASSQDRELGELFF
clone_size: medium-sized; j_call: TRBJ2-1; v_call: TRBV10-3; cdr3_aa: CAIRAQGQENNEQFF
clone_size: NA; j_call: TRBJ2-2; v_call: TRBV5-1; cdr3_aa: CASSPAGGFNTGELFF
clone_size: NA; j_call: TRBJ2-7; v_call: TRBV7-2; cdr3_aa: CASSPGGRTYEQYF
clone_size: many; j_call: TRBJ1-4; v_call: TRBV6-1; cdr3_aa: CASSVGQRSEKLFF
clone_size: NA; j_call: TRBJ1-2; v_call: TRBV7-2; cdr3_aa: CASSGSYGYTF
clone_size: NA; j_call: TRBJ2-6; v_call: TRBV19; cdr3_aa: CASSIAGVWGTNVLTF
clone_size: many; j_call: TRBJ2-1; v_call: TRBV20-1; cdr3_aa: CSDTPTSARYNEQFF
clone_size: many; j_call: TRBJ2-7; v_call: TRBV20-1; cdr3_aa: CSAIDNVGPTYEQYF
clone_size: medium-sized; j_call: TRBJ1-1; v_call: TRBV6-1; cdr3_aa: CASSYPDRFEAFF
clone_size: medium-sized; j_call: TRBJ1-2; v_call: TRBV5-1; cdr3_aa: CASSFGDSGGYTF
clone_size: NA; j_call: TRBJ2-7; v_call: TRBV6-1; cdr3_aa: CASSGTGGGEQYF
clone_size: NA; j_call: TRBJ1-1; v_call: TRBV7-9; cdr3_aa: CASSPLWGTGKNTEAFF
clone_size: medium-sized; j_call: TRBJ1-2; v_call: TRBV12-3/TRBV12-4; cdr3_aa: CASSDTGGRYYGYTF
clone_size: many; j_call: TRBJ2-1; v_call: TRBV6-1; cdr3_aa: CASFRAGGPYNEQFF
clone_size: many; j_call: TRBJ2-1; v_call: TRBV11-3; cdr3_aa: CASSLYIGGYNEQFF
clone_size: medium-sized; j_call: TRBJ2-5; v_call: TRBV2; cdr3_aa: CASSDGLTGLETQYF
clone_size: many; j_call: TRBJ2-2; v_call: TRBV5-1; cdr3_aa: CASSFSAREGRSGELFF
clone_size: many; j_call: TRBJ2-1; v_call: TRBV28; cdr3_aa: CASSLSGGRREQFF
clone_size: many; j_call: TRBJ1-2; v_call: TRBV9; cdr3_aa: CASSVGQGYGYTF
clone_size: large; j_call: TRBJ1-4; v_call: TRBV24-1; cdr3_aa: CATSDGDSGREKLFF
clone_size: NA; j_call: TRBJ1-1; v_call: TRBV5-1; cdr3_aa: CAGSPDRGYTEAFF
clone_size: few; j_call: TRBJ2-3; v_call: TRBV19; cdr3_aa: CASRPGTSLDTQYF
clone_size: many; j_call: TRBJ2-5; v_call: TRBV7-2; cdr3_aa: CASSLGLGLAGAETQYF
clone_size: many; j_call: TRBJ2-4; v_call: TRBV2; cdr3_aa: CASSALDKDIQYF
clone_size: NA; j_call: TRBJ2-7; v_call: TRBV7-2; cdr3_aa: CASSPGSANEQYF
clone_size: medium-sized; j_call: TRBJ2-7; v_call: TRBV19; cdr3_aa: CASSISRQGSYEQYF
clone_size: NA; j_call: TRBJ1-2; v_call: TRBV2; cdr3_aa: CASSERQANYGYTF
clone_size: many; j_call: TRBJ2-3; v_call: TRBV20-1; cdr3_aa: CSAESGIGTDTQYF
clone_size: medium-sized; j_call: TRBJ2-1; v_call: TRBV19; cdr3_aa: CASSTGLTNEQFF
clone_size: medium-sized; j_call: TRBJ2-7; v_call: TRBV6-5; cdr3_aa: CASSYSDPRSSYEQYF
clone_size: medium-sized; j_call: TRBJ1-6; v_call: TRBV20-1; cdr3_aa: CSAPLVMNSPLHF
clone_size: NA; j_call: TRBJ2-6; v_call: TRBV7-9; cdr3_aa: CASSPSGAGANVLTF
clone_size: large; j_call: TRBJ2-7; v_call: TRBV12-3/TRBV12-4; cdr3_aa: CASSLRQSLREQYF
clone_size: many; j_call: TRBJ2-1; v_call: TRBV24-1; cdr3_aa: CATSDHLAGADNEQFF
clone_size: few; j_call: TRBJ2-1; v_call: TRBV6-5; cdr3_aa: CASSYSRGYSSYNEQFF
clone_size: many; j_call: TRBJ2-2; v_call: TRBV5-4; cdr3_aa: CASSLGGRTGTGNTGELFF
clone_size: many; j_call: TRBJ1-3; v_call: TRBV3-1; cdr3_aa: CASSQGRSPGSGNTIYF
clone_size: once; j_call: TRBJ1-5; v_call: TRBV20-1; cdr3_aa: CSARDLVQTSRGPQHF
clone_size: NA; j_call: TRBJ1-4; v_call: TRBV6-1; cdr3_aa: CASGRGTNEKLFF
clone_size: NA; j_call: TRBJ1-1; v_call: TRBV13; cdr3_aa: CASSLRLSEAFF
clone_size: many; j_call: TRBJ2-5; v_call: TRBV20-1; cdr3_aa: CSARALSQGSQETQYF
clone_size: NA; j_call: TRBJ2-7; v_call: TRBV19; cdr3_aa: CASSMNGQSYEQYF
clone_size: medium-sized; j_call: TRBJ2-7; v_call: TRBV15; cdr3_aa: CATSRAGTGLLEQYF
clone_size: medium-sized; j_call: TRBJ1-5; v_call: TRBV7-2; cdr3_aa: CASSSGGAFNQPQHF
clone_size: many; j_call: TRBJ2-3; v_call: TRBV6-4; cdr3_aa: CASSVLAGGTDTQYF
clone_size: once; j_call: TRBJ1-3; v_call: TRBV3-1; cdr3_aa: CASSPEGVSGNTIYF
clone_size: many; j_call: TRBJ1-2; v_call: TRBV11-2; cdr3_aa: CASSTGGYGYTF
clone_size: medium-sized; j_call: TRBJ2-1; v_call: TRBV27; cdr3_aa: CASSPTPLLAGGDNEQFF
clone_size: medium-sized; j_call: TRBJ2-7; v_call: TRBV25-1; cdr3_aa: CASSNPGLGSYEQYF
clone_size: many; j_call: TRBJ2-5; v_call: TRBV19; cdr3_aa: CASSPEIQETQYF
clone_size: NA; j_call: TRBJ2-1; v_call: TRBV4-1; cdr3_aa: CASSQRTGSYNEQFF
clone_size: many; j_call: TRBJ2-2; v_call: TRBV11-3; cdr3_aa: CASSLDFAGELFF
clone_size: medium-sized; j_call: TRBJ1-2; v_call: TRBV10-3; cdr3_aa: CAISASGVGYGYTF